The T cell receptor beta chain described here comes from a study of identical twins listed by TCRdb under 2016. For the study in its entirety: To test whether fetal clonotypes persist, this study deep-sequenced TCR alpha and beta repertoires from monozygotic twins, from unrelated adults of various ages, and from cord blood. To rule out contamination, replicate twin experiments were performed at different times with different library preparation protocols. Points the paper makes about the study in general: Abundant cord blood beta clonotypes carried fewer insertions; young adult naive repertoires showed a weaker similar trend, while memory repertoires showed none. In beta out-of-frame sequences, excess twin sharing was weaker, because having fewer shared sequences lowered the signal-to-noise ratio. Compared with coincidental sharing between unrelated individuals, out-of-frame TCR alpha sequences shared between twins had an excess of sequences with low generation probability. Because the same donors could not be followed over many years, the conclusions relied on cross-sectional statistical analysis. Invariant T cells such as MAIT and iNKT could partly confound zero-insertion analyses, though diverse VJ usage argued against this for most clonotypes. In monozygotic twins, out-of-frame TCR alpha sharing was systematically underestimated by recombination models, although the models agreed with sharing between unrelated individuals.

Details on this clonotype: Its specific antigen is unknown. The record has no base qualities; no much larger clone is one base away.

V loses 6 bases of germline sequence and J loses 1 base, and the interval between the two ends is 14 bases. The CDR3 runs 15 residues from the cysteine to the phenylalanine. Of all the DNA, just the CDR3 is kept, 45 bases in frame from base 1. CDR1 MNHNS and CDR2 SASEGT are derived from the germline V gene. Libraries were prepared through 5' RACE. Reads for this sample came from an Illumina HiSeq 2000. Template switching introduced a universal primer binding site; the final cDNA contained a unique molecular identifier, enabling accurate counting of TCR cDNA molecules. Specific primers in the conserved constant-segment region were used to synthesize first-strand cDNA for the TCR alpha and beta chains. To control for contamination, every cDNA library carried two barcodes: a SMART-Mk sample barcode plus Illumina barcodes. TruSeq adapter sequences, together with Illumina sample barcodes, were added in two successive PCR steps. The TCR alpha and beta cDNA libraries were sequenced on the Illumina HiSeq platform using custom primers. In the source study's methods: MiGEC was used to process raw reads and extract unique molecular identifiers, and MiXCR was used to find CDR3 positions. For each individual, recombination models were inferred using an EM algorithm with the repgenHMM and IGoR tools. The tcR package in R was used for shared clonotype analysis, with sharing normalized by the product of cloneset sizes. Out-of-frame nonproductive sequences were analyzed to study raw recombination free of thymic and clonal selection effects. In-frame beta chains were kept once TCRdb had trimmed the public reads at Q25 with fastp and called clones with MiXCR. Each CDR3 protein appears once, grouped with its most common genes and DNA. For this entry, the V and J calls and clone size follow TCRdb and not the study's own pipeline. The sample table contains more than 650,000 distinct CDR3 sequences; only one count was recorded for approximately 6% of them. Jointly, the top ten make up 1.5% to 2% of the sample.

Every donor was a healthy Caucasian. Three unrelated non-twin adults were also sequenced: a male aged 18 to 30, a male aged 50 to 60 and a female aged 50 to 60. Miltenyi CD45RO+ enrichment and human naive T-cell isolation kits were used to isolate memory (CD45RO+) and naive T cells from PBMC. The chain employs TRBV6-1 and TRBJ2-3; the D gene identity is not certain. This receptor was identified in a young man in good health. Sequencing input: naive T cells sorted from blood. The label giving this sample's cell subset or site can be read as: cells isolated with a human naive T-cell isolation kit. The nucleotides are TGTGCCAGCAGCCTCGCGGCGTGGGGCACAGATACGCAGTATTTT. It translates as CASSLAAWGTDTQYF.